A selection of T cell receptor beta chains follows, all from one sample in a study of shared clonotypes between healthy human individuals. Profiling relied on immunoSEQ multiplex PCR, and the TCRdb table lists in-frame clones only, not all of them. The sample carries about 580,000 clones, nearly 98% recorded once. Sequencing was done on a sample of naive CD8+ T cells sorted from blood. These receptor sequences come from a man aged 30 to 45 in good health. CDR3s include the opening cysteine and the closing phenylalanine or tryptophan. D genes are given only for firm matches. A clone size is listed for some rows: how often the clone was seen (once, few, many), or a class if it is expanded.

j_gene: TRBJ1-3
abundance: .
d_gene: .
v_gene: TRBV6-5
CDR3nt: TGTGCCAGCGCGCCGATCATGAGCTCTGGAAACACCATATATTTT
CDR3aa: CASAPIMSSGNTIYF

j_gene: TRBJ2-3
abundance: .
d_gene: .
v_gene: TRBV9
CDR3nt: TGTGCCAGCAGCGTGGGGTCCCCCCCAGATACGCAGTATTTT
CDR3aa: CASSVGSPPDTQYF

j_gene: TRBJ2-1
abundance: .
d_gene: TRBD2
v_gene: TRBV7-9
CDR3nt: TGTGCCAGCAGCGTTACTAGCGGGAGAATCAATGAGCAGTTCTTC
CDR3aa: CASSVTSGRINEQFF

j_gene: TRBJ2-1
abundance: once
d_gene: .
v_gene: TRBV20-1
CDR3nt: TGCAGTGCTAGTAAACAGCAGTTCTTC
CDR3aa: CSASKQQFF

j_gene: TRBJ2-7
abundance: .
d_gene: TRBD2
v_gene: TRBV5-4
CDR3nt: TGTGCCAGCCGACTAGCGGGGGACTACGAGCAGTACTTC
CDR3aa: CASRLAGDYEQYF

j_gene: TRBJ1-5
abundance: .
d_gene: TRBD1
v_gene: TRBV19
CDR3nt: TGTGCCAGTGACGGACAGGGGGCAAGGCAGCCCCAGCATTTT
CDR3aa: CASDGQGARQPQHF

j_gene: TRBJ2-1
abundance: .
d_gene: TRBD2
v_gene: TRBV7-9
CDR3nt: TGTGCCAGCAGCCGACCCACTAGCGGGAGTAGCAATGAGCAGTTCTTC
CDR3aa: CASSRPTSGSSNEQFF

j_gene: TRBJ2-7
abundance: .
d_gene: .
v_gene: TRBV4-1
CDR3nt: TGCGCCAGCAGCCAAGCCCCAGGGTCATACGAGCAGTACTTC
CDR3aa: CASSQAPGSYEQYF

j_gene: TRBJ2-1
abundance: .
d_gene: TRBD2
v_gene: TRBV29-1
CDR3nt: TGCAGCGTTGTAGGAGCGGGAGGTTTAGATGAGCAGTTCTTC
CDR3aa: CSVVGAGGLDEQFF

j_gene: TRBJ2-7
abundance: .
d_gene: .
v_gene: TRBV23-1
CDR3nt: TGCGCCAGCAGTCACGGGACGGGGCAGTACTTC
CDR3aa: CASSHGTGQYF

j_gene: TRBJ2-7
abundance: once
d_gene: TRBD2
v_gene: TRBV7-2
CDR3nt: TGTGCCAGCAGCTTAGAACTAGCGCCTACCTACGAGCAGTACTTC
CDR3aa: CASSLELAPTYEQYF

j_gene: TRBJ2-7
abundance: .
d_gene: TRBD1
v_gene: TRBV2
CDR3nt: TGTGCCAGCAGTGGTTTGGACAGGGAGCAGTACTTC
CDR3aa: CASSGLDREQYF

j_gene: TRBJ2-7
abundance: .
d_gene: .
v_gene: TRBV30
CDR3nt: TGTGCCTGGAGTGAGTCCGGCGCAGGAGTCTACGAGCAGTACTTC
CDR3aa: CAWSESGAGVYEQYF

j_gene: TRBJ2-1
abundance: .
d_gene: .
v_gene: TRBV6-5
CDR3nt: TGTGCCAGCAGTTACGGCGGTAGCTACAATGAGCAGTTCTTC
CDR3aa: CASSYGGSYNEQFF

j_gene: TRBJ2-7
abundance: .
d_gene: TRBD1
v_gene: TRBV30
CDR3nt: TGTGCCTGGAGTTTAACCGGGACAGGGGTCATCGAGCAGTACTTC
CDR3aa: CAWSLTGTGVIEQYF

j_gene: TRBJ1-5
abundance: .
d_gene: .
v_gene: TRBV15
CDR3nt: TGTGCCACCAGCACCCCAGGGTACAGCAATCAGCCCCAGCATTTT
CDR3aa: CATSTPGYSNQPQHF

j_gene: TRBJ2-7
abundance: .
d_gene: TRBD1
v_gene: TRBV5-6
CDR3nt: TGTGCCAGCAGCCTTACAGGGGGGAACGAGCAGTACTTC
CDR3aa: CASSLTGGNEQYF

j_gene: TRBJ2-5
abundance: .
d_gene: TRBD1
v_gene: TRBV27
CDR3nt: TGTGCCAGCAGTTTAGAGAAGGACAGGGGGCAGGGGACCCAGTACTTC
CDR3aa: CASSLEKDRGQGTQYF

j_gene: TRBJ2-7
abundance: .
d_gene: .
v_gene: TRBV16
CDR3nt: TGTGCCAGCAGCCACACAGGGCCCAACTACGAGCAGTACTTC
CDR3aa: CASSHTGPNYEQYF

j_gene: TRBJ1-2
abundance: .
d_gene: .
v_gene: TRBV4-3
CDR3nt: TGCGCCAGCAGCCAAGATTGGTCAGGGAGCTATGGCTACACCTTC
CDR3aa: CASSQDWSGSYGYTF

j_gene: TRBJ2-1
abundance: .
d_gene: TRBD2
v_gene: TRBV6-1
CDR3nt: TGTGCCAGCCTAACTAGCGCGAGCTCCTACAATGAGCAGTTCTTC
CDR3aa: CASLTSASSYNEQFF

j_gene: TRBJ2-7
abundance: .
d_gene: TRBD2
v_gene: TRBV6-6
CDR3nt: TGTGCCAGCAGTTACTCGATCAGCGGGAGGGGATACGAGCAGTACTTC
CDR3aa: CASSYSISGRGYEQYF

j_gene: TRBJ2-1
abundance: .
d_gene: .
v_gene: TRBV7-8
CDR3nt: TGTGCCAGCAGCTGGATACCCGACAATGAGCAGTTCTTC
CDR3aa: CASSWIPDNEQFF

j_gene: TRBJ2-1
abundance: .
d_gene: .
v_gene: TRBV7-8
CDR3nt: TGTGCCAGCAGCCCCGACAATGAGCAGTTCTTC
CDR3aa: CASSPDNEQFF

j_gene: TRBJ1-5
abundance: .
d_gene: .
v_gene: TRBV27
CDR3nt: TGTGCCAGCAGTTTCAGGGGCAATCAGCCCCAGCATTTT
CDR3aa: CASSFRGNQPQHF